Included here is one T cell receptor (beta chain) sequence, with context. The target antigen is unknown. These data originate in a study of immune evolution from preneoplasia to lung adenocarcinoma. Profiling relied on immunoSEQ multiplex PCR, and the TCRdb table lists in-frame clones only, not all of them. The table includes around 5,000 clones, around 73% detected once. Study conclusions and caveats: Clonality was highest in normal lung, lower in later-stage lesions apparently. Normal lung had the highest top T cell clone frequencies.

Between about 2014 and 2018, patients underwent resection in Japan or China. Histologic diagnosis was independently verified by two lung pathologists. This sequence originates from a person aged 50-75 years with lung adenocarcinoma. The sample comprised FFPE normal lung tissue adjacent to the tumor.

This chain's CDR3 is CASSALSSGPGGVGELFF. The DNA of the CDR3 is TGTGCCAGCAGCGCCCTAAGCTCCGGGCCCGGGGGAGTCGGGGAGCTGTTTTTT. The gene calls are TRBV9 and TRBJ2-2, with D tentatively TRBD2 (6 bases). V shed 3 bases and J shed 7 bases, with 25 bases lying between them. CDR3 size: 18 residues. Germline V gene data show CDR1 as SGDLS and CDR2 as YYNGEE.